What follows describes a single T cell receptor (beta chain). In this sample, this clone turned up once. No antigen is known for it. Within one base of it there is no much larger clone, and no base qualities were kept. V drops 0 bases and J drops 11 bases, leaving 13 bases in between. According to the germline V gene (reference sequence), CDR1 reads GTSNPN and CDR2 reads SVGIG. Including the terminal cysteine and phenylalanine, the CDR3 comprises 12 residues. Only CDR3 DNA remains: 36 bases, in frame from the first base. The time point label, read with the paper, signifies: around 4 weeks on oral tofacitinib. Taken with the paper, the label for treatment or condition translates to: oral pan-JAK inhibitor, 5-10 mg twice daily. Peripheral blood and lesional scalp punch biopsies were obtained from patients with alopecia areata. PBMCs were isolated by density centrifugation and stained for CD3, CD4 and CD8, after which CD4+ and CD8+ T cells were sorted on a FACSAria.

The source of the sample is a study of CD8+ T cells in alopecia areata (dated by TCRdb to the late 2010s). Study-level background: Treated patients were enrolled in an open-label pilot trial of oral tofacitinib at 5 to 10 mg twice daily for moderate-to-severe alopecia areata. Tofacitinib was given for 6 to 18 months, followed by 6 months of follow-up off drug to assess delayed response and recurrence. Disease severity in treated patients was measured with the SALT score, which quantifies the percentage of affected scalp surface area. High-throughput TCRbeta sequencing was used to examine T cell clonal expansion in alopecia areata in both the C3H/HeJ mouse model and human patients. On the human side, TCRbeta sequencing was run on scalp tissue and on sorted CD4+ and CD8+ peripheral blood T cells from healthy controls and from alopecia areata patients with either patchy or totalis/universalis disease. Biopsies were taken from tofacitinib-treated patients at baseline and again at 4 and 24 weeks into treatment, and several of those patients also had a later scalp biopsy. Clonality in the scalp was compared among normal scalp (n=4), patchy alopecia areata scalp (n=8), and alopecia totalis/universalis scalp (n=8). The RNA source kit depended on sample type: the PAXgene miRNA kit for fixed scalp, the miRNeasy kit for PBMCs, and the RNeasy kit for mouse skin. TCRbeta CDR3 regions were amplified by immunoSEQ multiplex PCR with 35 Vbeta forward and 13 Jbeta reverse primers.

The library was built by means of the immunoSEQ multiplex PCR assay. RNA was extracted from all samples and reverse transcribed into cDNA as template for TCR sequencing. First-strand cDNA was synthesized with SuperScript III using a 2:1 mix of oligo-dT and random hexamers. A synthetic immune receptor repertoire was used to measure amplification bias, and any remaining bias was corrected computationally. The paper's processing steps were these. Raw reads were preprocessed to remove errors, and CDR3 was defined by IMGT conventions from the conserved cysteine to phenylalanine. Clonality was calculated as 1 minus Shannon entropy normalized by log2 of the number of productive unique TCRs. Whether scalp clones were CD4 or CD8 was inferred by matching scalp TCRbeta sequences against CD4 and CD8 repertoires sorted from blood. TCRdb provides this immuneACCESS table in a form limited to in-frame rearrangements. Some clones are lacking; in checked studies, under half of them reflect an unresolved V gene, and why the rest are absent is not known. That table is the source of V, J and clone size, and D and trimming were worked out from the DNA. The table for this sample lists 90,000 to 150,000 clones; about half of them were counted only once. Of the sample, 0.45% to 0.5% falls within the top ten clones.

Study-wide findings and limitations: The treated cohort was small, with a single nonresponder, so links between baseline CD8+ expansion and response need larger studies. During tofacitinib treatment, many expanded lesional clones stuck around in both scalp and blood, and this persistence may partly explain why relapse happens after treatment is stopped. Unlike mouse skin, which is dominated by gammadelta T cells, normal human skin has resident alphabeta T cells that are also sequenced, and this complicates analysis of the scalp TCR repertoire. TCR sequences shared between patients were less clear than in mice, possibly partly because of HLA diversity in the patient population. With tofacitinib, both scalp clonality and the number of expanded CD8+ clones among the top 100 scalp clones went down significantly. Lesional scalp, especially in alopecia totalis/universalis, showed higher clonality and more expanded CD8+ clones than normal scalp, suggesting antigenic drive.

The chain employs TRBV30 and TRBJ1-1; 6 matching bases give a weak D call of TRBD1. The sample was CD4+ T cells sorted from blood, taken at week 4, from a patient treated with tofacitinib. This receptor was taken from a human donor with alopecia areata. The CDR3: CAWSVQTGSAFF. The DNA reads TGTGCCTGGAGTGTACAAACAGGGAGTGCTTTCTTT.